This T cell receptor (beta chain) was recovered during a study of control samples from healthy donors and cancer patients (dated by TCRdb to about 2020). To prepare the library, the immunoSEQ multiplex PCR assay was applied. As stored in TCRdb, this immuneACCESS dataset retains in-frame rearrangements with V and J assigned. A fraction of the clones does not appear; measured against another copy, unresolved V genes explain less than half of the discrepancy, and the remainder lacks a known reason. For this sample there are 150,000 to 190,000 clones; roughly 93% appear just once. 2% to 2.5% of the sample belongs to the ten largest clones. A remark on this clone: No cognate antigen has been identified for it. Within one base of it there is no much larger clone, and no base qualities were kept.

The TCR sequence derives from a man in his fifties in good health. Sequencing input: blood.

The DNA sequence follows: TGTGCCAGTAGTCCACGCCCAGGGGGCCCCTACGAGCAGTACTTC. This codes for CASSPRPGGPYEQYF. The rearrangement combines TRBV19 with TRBJ2-7; a stretch of 8 junction bases matches TRBD1. The germline V gene (reference sequence) yields LNHDA for CDR1 and SQIVND for CDR2. Relative to germline, V is missing 5 bases and J is missing 2 bases, with 8 bases of the junction outside any gene match. The CDR3 holds 15 amino acids from the cysteine to the phenylalanine. Only CDR3 DNA is held: 45 bases, read in frame from base 1.